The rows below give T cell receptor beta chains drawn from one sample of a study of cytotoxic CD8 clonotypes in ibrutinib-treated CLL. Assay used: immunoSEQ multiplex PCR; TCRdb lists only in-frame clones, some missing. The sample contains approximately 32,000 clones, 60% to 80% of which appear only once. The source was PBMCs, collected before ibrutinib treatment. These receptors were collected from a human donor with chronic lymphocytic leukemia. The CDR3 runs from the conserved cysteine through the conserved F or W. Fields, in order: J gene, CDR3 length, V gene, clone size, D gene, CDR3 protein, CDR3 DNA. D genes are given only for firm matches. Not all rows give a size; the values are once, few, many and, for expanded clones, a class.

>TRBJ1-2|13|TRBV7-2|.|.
CASSLVSSRGYTF
TGTGCCAGCAGCTTAGTGAGCTCCCGGGGCTACACCTTC
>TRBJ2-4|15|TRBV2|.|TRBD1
CASSDKGAGKNIQYF
TGTGCCAGCAGTGATAAGGGGGCTGGCAAAAACATTCAGTACTTC
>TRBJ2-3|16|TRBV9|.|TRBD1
CASSPSGGAGTDTQYF
TGTGCCAGCAGTCCCTCAGGGGGCGCAGGCACAGATACGCAGTATTTT
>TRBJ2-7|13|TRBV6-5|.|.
CASSSQGGYEQYF
TGTGCCAGCAGTTCCCAGGGTGGCTACGAGCAGTACTTC
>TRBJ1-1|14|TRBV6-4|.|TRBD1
CASSPGGEVTEAFF
TGTGCCAGCTCACCAGGGGGCGAGGTCACTGAAGCTTTCTTT
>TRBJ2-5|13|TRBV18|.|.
CASSPWGQETQYF
TGTGCCAGCTCACCTTGGGGGCAGGAGACCCAGTACTTC
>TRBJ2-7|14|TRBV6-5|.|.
CASSYSAGDYEQYF
TGTGCCAGCAGTTACTCGGCAGGGGACTACGAGCAGTACTTC
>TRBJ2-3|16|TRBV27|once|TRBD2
CASTLRREGRTDTQYF
TGTGCCAGCACTTTGCGGCGGGAGGGCCGGACAGATACGCAGTATTTT
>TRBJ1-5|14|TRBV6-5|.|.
CASSSGNGNQPQHF
TGTGCCAGCAGTTCAGGGAACGGCAATCAGCCCCAGCATTTT
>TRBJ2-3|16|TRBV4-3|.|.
CASSQMLSAGGNTQYF
TGCGCCAGCAGCCAAATGCTGTCAGCCGGAGGTAATACGCAGTATTTT
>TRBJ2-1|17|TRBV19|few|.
CASSTPRVGGPYNEQFF
TGTGCCAGTAGTACCCCGAGGGTGGGAGGACCCTACAATGAGCAGTTCTTC
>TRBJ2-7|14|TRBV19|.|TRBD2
CASSISSGIYEQYF
TGTGCCAGTAGTATCTCTAGCGGGATCTACGAGCAGTACTTC
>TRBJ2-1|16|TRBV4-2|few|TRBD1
CASSQAGTGGYNEQFF
TGTGCCAGCAGCCAAGCCGGGACAGGGGGCTACAATGAGCAGTTCTTC
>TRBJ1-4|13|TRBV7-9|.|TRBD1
CASSRQGDEKLFF
TGTGCCAGCAGTCGGCAGGGGGACGAAAAACTGTTTTTT
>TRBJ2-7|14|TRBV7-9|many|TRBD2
CASSLRGLAYEQYF
TGTGCCAGCAGCTTACGCGGACTAGCCTACGAGCAGTACTTC
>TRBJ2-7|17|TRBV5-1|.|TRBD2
CASSSVAGGMASYEQYF
TGCGCCAGCAGCTCTGTAGCGGGAGGAATGGCGTCCTACGAGCAGTACTTC
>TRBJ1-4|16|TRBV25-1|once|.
CASSNSQIPTNEKLFF
TGTGCCAGCAGTAACTCACAGATCCCAACTAATGAAAAACTGTTTTTT
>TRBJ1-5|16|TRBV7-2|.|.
CASSLARQGLYQPQHF
TGTGCCAGCAGCTTAGCGCGGCAGGGCCTTTATCAGCCCCAGCATTTT
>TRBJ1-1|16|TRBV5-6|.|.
CASSSPLAFGNTEAFF
TGTGCCAGCAGCTCTCCTTTAGCTTTTGGAAACACTGAAGCTTTCTTT
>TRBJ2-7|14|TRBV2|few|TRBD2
CASRGAGVNYEQYF
TGTGCCAGCAGGGGCGCGGGAGTGAACTACGAGCAGTACTTC
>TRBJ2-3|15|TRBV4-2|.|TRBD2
CASSQVAGNTDTQYF
TGTGCCAGCAGCCAAGTAGCGGGAAACACAGATACGCAGTATTTT
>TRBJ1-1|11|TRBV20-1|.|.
CSARADTEAFF
TGCAGTGCTAGAGCGGACACTGAAGCTTTCTTT
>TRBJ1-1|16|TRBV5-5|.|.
CASSRDRLILFTEAFF
TGTGCCAGCAGCCGCGACAGGTTAATTCTATTCACTGAAGCTTTCTTT
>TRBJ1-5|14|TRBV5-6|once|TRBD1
CASSLRGPQQPQHF
TGTGCCAGCAGCTTGAGGGGGCCGCAACAGCCCCAGCATTTT
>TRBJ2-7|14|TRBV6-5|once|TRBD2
CASRRGVSSYEQYF
TGTGCCAGCAGACGGGGGGTAAGCTCCTACGAGCAGTACTTC
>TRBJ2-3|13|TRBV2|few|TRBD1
CASLDRGPDTQYF
TGTGCCAGCCTCGACAGGGGCCCAGATACGCAGTATTTT
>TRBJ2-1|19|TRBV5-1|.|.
CASSQVALGSGVSYNEQFF
TGCGCCAGCAGCCAAGTCGCCCTGGGTTCGGGAGTATCCTACAATGAGCAGTTCTTC
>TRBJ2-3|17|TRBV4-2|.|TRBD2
CASSQSLSGGFTDTQYF
TGTGCCAGCAGCCAAAGTCTCAGCGGGGGCTTCACAGATACGCAGTATTTT
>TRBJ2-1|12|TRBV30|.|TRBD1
CAWSVRSGGGLF
TGTGCCTGGAGTGTACGATCAGGGGGCGGCCTCTTC
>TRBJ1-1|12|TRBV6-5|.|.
CASSYSTGEAFF
TGTGCCAGCAGTTACTCGACGGGTGAAGCTTTCTTT
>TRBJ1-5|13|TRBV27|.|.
CASSPWHNQPQHF
TGTGCCAGCAGTCCGTGGCATAATCAGCCCCAGCATTTT
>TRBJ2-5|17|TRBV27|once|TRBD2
CASSPQSFTSGLETQYF
TGTGCCAGCAGTCCCCAATCCTTTACTAGCGGGTTGGAGACCCAGTACTTC
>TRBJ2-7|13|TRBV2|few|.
CASTPQRLYEQYF
TGTGCCAGCACCCCTCAGCGGCTTTACGAGCAGTACTTC
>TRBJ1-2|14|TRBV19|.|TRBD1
CASSMGQLNYGYTF
TGTGCCAGTAGTATGGGACAGCTTAACTATGGCTACACCTTC
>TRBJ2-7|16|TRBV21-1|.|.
CASRRAGQVSSYEQYF
TGTGCCAGCAGACGGGCCGGACAGGTGAGCTCCTACGAGCAGTACTTC
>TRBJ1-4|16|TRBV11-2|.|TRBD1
CASSPHPGQGYEKLFF
TGTGCCAGCAGCCCCCATCCTGGACAGGGGTACGAAAAACTGTTTTTT
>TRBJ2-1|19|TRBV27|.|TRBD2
CASTRLWTSGGFVDNEQFF
TGTGCCAGCACAAGACTTTGGACTAGCGGGGGGTTTGTGGACAATGAGCAGTTCTTC
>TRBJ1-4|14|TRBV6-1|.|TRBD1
CASSELTGEEKLFF
TGTGCCAGCAGCGAGTTGACAGGGGAGGAAAAACTGTTTTTT
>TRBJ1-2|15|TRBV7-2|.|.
CASSLMAQGSYGYTF
TGTGCCAGCAGCTTAATGGCCCAGGGTAGCTATGGCTACACCTTC
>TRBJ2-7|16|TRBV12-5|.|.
CASAAWGRTSSYEQYF
TGTGCTAGTGCGGCCTGGGGACGGACGAGCTCCTACGAGCAGTACTTC
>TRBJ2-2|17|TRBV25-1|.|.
CASSGPQGDANTGELFF
TGTGCCAGCAGTGGCCCACAGGGAGACGCGAACACCGGGGAGCTGTTTTTT
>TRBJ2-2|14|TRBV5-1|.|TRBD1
CASSSRDSTGELFF
TGCGCCAGCAGCTCCCGGGACAGCACCGGGGAGCTGTTTTTT
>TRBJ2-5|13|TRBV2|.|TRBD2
CASSAPSGETQYF
TGTGCCAGCAGTGCCCCTAGCGGAGAGACCCAGTACTTC
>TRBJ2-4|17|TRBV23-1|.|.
CASSLGRAARAKNIQYF
TGCGCCAGCAGTCTAGGTAGGGCAGCGAGAGCCAAAAACATTCAGTACTTC
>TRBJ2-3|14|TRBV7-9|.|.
CASSSSGNTDTQYF
TGTGCCAGCAGCTCCTCGGGGAACACAGATACGCAGTATTTT
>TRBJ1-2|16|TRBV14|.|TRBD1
CASSDKRTGQNYGYTF
TGTGCCAGCAGCGATAAGAGGACAGGGCAAAACTATGGCTACACCTTC